The sample holds a few counts of the clone carrying this TCR beta chain. Its antigen is unidentified. The data stem from a study of T-cell reconstitution after alpha-beta-depleted transplantation in children. Study-level results: Counts and diversity of T cells one year after transplant came mostly from newly produced T cells. There were some patients whose high TCRbeta diversity at day 60 came from surviving recipient T cells and thymic progenitors. Several hundred graft clones that had expanded were reportedly the source of alpha-beta T cells about two months after transplant.

Molecular barcoding with unique molecular identifiers was used for the TCRbeta library. Each CDR3 protein is one row after TCRdb ran MiXCR on the PCR reads. The sample yields about 110,000 distinct CDR3 sequences, around 6.4% seen once. The CDR3 totals 13 residues. Germline V gene lookup returns CDR1 MNHEY and CDR2 SMNVEV (reference sequence). The V gene end was trimmed by 5 bases and the J gene end by 6 bases; junction bases not matched to a gene: 7. Sample: PBMCs, mostly from graft donor cells, taken 360 days after TCRalphabeta/CD19-depleted stem cell transplant. The TCR comes from a male patient between 2 and 15 years old who had a stem cell transplant for acute lymphoblastic leukemia, so the T cells may come from the graft donor. The genes are TRBV27 and TRBJ2-7; 7 bases line up with TRBD1. CDR3 residues: CASSLIQGFEQYF. For the CDR3, the DNA is TGTGCCAGCAGTCTGATACAGGGGTTCGAGCAGTACTTC.